This is a list of T cell receptor beta chains from one sample in a study of early T cells in non-severe SARS-CoV-2 infection. A single record per CDR3 protein comes from TCRdb applying MiXCR to the 5' RACE reads. The sample yields about 94,000 distinct CDR3 sequences, roughly 13% seen once. The sequenced material came from whole blood. These receptors were taken from an adult who was a healthcare worker with PCR-confirmed SARS-CoV-2 infection or an uninfected control (not recorded which). The conserved cysteine and the conserved F or W are not part of the CDR3 here.

V gene	CDR3 protein
TRBV7-3	ASRPIGGNEQF
TRBV5-8	ASTRGGYTGELF
TRBV11-2	ASSLIGRASYNEQF
TRBV5-6	ASSLRGIQETQY
TRBV7-9	ASSLALRGTEAF
TRBV28	ATGQGRADTQY
TRBV6-1	ASSEAGLAGNTIY
TRBV18	ASSPPRPGGTTDTQY
TRBV10-3	AISDSEPTEETQY
TRBV11-2	ASTDRGRSIDTQY
TRBV7-2	ASQTKLDDTQY
TRBV29-1	SVDSTGSQY
TRBV6-2/TRBV6-3	ASSRQALSGNTIY